The present entry profiles one T cell receptor beta chain with its context. What it binds is unknown. This entry belongs to a study of blood T cells in healthy people across ages. It was with a sample-barcoded 5' primer and a J-beta primer mix that a second PCR of about 6 to 12 cycles was run. A template-switch adaptor containing 12 random nucleotides labeled each cDNA molecule. TCRdb analysed the 5' RACE reads with MiXCR anew, one entry per CDR3 protein. This table holds 1.5 million to 2 million distinct CDR3 sequences, about 32% found once. Findings of the study overall: Naive CD4+ cell counts and diversity both ran higher in long-lived than in aged donors. Roughly linear declines in TCR beta diversity per million T cells occurred with age.

This CDR3 region has 13 residues. The germline V gene encodes CDR1 MDHEN and CDR2 SYDVKM. Trimming removed 2 bases at V and 8 bases at J, with 10 bases between. Sequencing input: blood. The rearrangement links TRBV28 to TRBJ2-1; D remains ambiguous. This TCR came from a young woman in good health. The CDR3 DNA reads as TGTGCCAGCAGTTTACGCACCTTCGATGAGCAGTTCTTC. As protein: CASSLRTFDEQFF.